Shown below are 8 T cell receptor beta chains from a single sample sequenced in a study of T cell repertoires in cytomegalovirus infection (dated by TCRdb to about 2019). This specimen's treatment or condition label, interpreted: in vitro stimulation with specific CMV peptide epitopes to enrich CMV-specific T cells. What these receptors recognize is not known. The sequencing machine was an Illumina HiSeq 1500. The raw public reads went through TCRdb reprocessing: fastp at Q25, MiXCR clone calling, in-frame beta chains kept. Entries that share a CDR3 protein sequence are merged under the most common genes and DNA. The table for this sample lists hundreds of thousands of distinct CDR3 sequences; about two fifths of them were counted only once. The top ten clones comprise around 44% of the sample. Here the sequenced sample was cultured PBMCs, taken from culture after CMV antigen stimulation. The receptors were sampled from a human donor in good health (CMV status not recorded). Some clones in this sample may be carry-over from other donors' samples.

V and J are TRBV6-2 or TRBV6-3 and TRBJ2-5, with TRBD2 as a possible D gene (5 bases). Germline-derived CDR1 and CDR2 are MNHEY and SVGEGT. The CDR3 is 15 residues long. Trimming pared 5 bases from V and 0 bases from J, leaving 13 bases between. Written as DNA, the CDR3 is TGTGCCAGCAGTCGAAGGACTGGGGACCAAGAGACCCAGTACTTC. Amino acid sequence: CASSRRTGDQETQYF.

The chain joins TRBV6-2 or TRBV6-3 to TRBJ2-3; possible D gene TRBD2, 7 bases. This CDR3 has 14 amino acids. Germline assignment: CDR1 MNHEY and CDR2 SVGEGT. V lost 7 bases and J 5 bases, leaving 16 bases between the germline ends. CDR3 sequence reads: CASNPGEGRDTQYF. The CDR3 nucleotides are TGTGCCAGCAACCCAGGGGAGGGTAGAGATACGCAGTATTTT.

This clonotype was seen a handful of times. J is TRBJ2-1 and V is TRBV7-6, with D possibly TRBD2 on 6 matching bases. V shed 7 bases and J shed 0 bases, with 13 bases lying between them. Germline CDR1 is SGHVS and CDR2 is FNYEAQ. This CDR3 contains 15 residues. CDR3 in amino acids: CASTSPGVSYNEQFF. The CDR3 nucleotides are TGTGCCAGCACAAGTCCGGGGGTCTCCTACAATGAGCAGTTCTTC.

The chain joins TRBV7-2 to TRBJ2-1; D is unclear. Per the germline V gene, CDR1 is SGHTA and CDR2 is FQGNSA. Trimming shortened V by 2 bases and J by 9 bases, and 5 bases separated the two germline ends. The length of the CDR3 is 11 residues. Written as DNA, the CDR3 is TGTGCCAGCAGCTTACAAAGTGAGCAGTTCTTC. Translating gives CASSLQSEQFF.

V gene TRBV19 combines with J gene TRBJ2-1, with a tentative D call TRBD1 (7 bases). This CDR3 region has 15 residues. From germline, CDR1 is LNHDA and CDR2 SQIVND (reference sequence). V shed 3 bases and J shed 8 bases, with 17 bases lying between them. The CDR3 DNA reads TGTGCCAGTAGTATGCGGGACAGCCGTGGGGATGAGCAGTTCTTC. Translated: CASSMRDSRGDEQFF.

J is TRBJ2-1 and V is TRBV12-3 or TRBV12-4, with unresolved D. V was pared by 9 bases and J by 0 bases, with 12 bases between. The CDR3 spans 14 residues. CDR3 nucleotide sequence: TGTGCCAGTAAAACGGAAAACTCCTACAATGAGCAGTTCTTC. Its protein product is CASKTENSYNEQFF.

This sequence joins TRBV6-6 and TRBJ1-5; 8 nucleotides match TRBD1. V dropped 6 bases and J dropped 6; count of bases not matched to a gene: 10. The CDR3 is 15 amino acids. Germline V gene sequence: CDR1 MNHNY, CDR2 SVGAGI (reference sequence). The CDR3 DNA reads as TGTGCCAGCAGCTGGGAAGCAGGGGGCTCTCAGCCCCAGCATTTT. Translation: CASSWEAGGSQPQHF.

This clonotype is a singleton in its sample. The chain uses TRBV7-2 and TRBJ2-1, with a possible D match to TRBD2 (6 bases). This CDR3 has 15 residues. Germline V CDR1 and CDR2: SGHTA, FQGNSA. The germline V and J ends were trimmed by 2 bases and 5 bases, with 13 bases remaining between them. The chain's CDR3 is CASSLPLALNNEQFF. The CDR3 nucleotides are TGTGCCAGCAGCTTACCGCTAGCGCTCAACAATGAGCAGTTCTTC.